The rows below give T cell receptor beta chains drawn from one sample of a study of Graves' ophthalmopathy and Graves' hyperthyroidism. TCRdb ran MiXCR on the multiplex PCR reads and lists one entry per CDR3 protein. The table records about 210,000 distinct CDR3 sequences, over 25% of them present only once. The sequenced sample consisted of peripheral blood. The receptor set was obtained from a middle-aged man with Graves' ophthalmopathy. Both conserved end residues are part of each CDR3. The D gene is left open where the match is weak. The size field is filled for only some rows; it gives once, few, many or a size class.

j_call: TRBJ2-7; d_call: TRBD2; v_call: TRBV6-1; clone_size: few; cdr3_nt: TGTGCCAGCAGTGGCCTACTAGCGGGCCACTACGAGCAGTACTTC; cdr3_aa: CASSGLLAGHYEQYF
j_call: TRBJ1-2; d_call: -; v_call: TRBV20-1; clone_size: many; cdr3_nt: TGCAGTGCTCTTACCGGGCCCCCCTCCAACTATGGCTACACCTTC; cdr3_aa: CSALTGPPSNYGYTF
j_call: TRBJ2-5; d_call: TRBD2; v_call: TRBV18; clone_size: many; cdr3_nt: TGTGCCAGCTCTCCTCTAGCGGAACAAGAGACCCAGTACTTC; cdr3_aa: CASSPLAEQETQYF
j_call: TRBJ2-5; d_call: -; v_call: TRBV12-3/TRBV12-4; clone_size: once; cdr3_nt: TGTGCCAGCAGTTTAACTGAAAGTCAAGAGACCCAGTACTTC; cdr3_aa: CASSLTESQETQYF
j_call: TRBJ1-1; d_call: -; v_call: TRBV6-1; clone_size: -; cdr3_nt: TGTGCCAGCAGTCGGGGTCCTCCGGGGGAGGCTGAAGCTTTCTTT; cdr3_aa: CASSRGPPGEAEAFF
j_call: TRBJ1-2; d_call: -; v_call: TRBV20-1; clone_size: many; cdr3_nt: TGCAGTGTTACGGGAGGGGGGCGAAGCTATGGCTACACCTTC; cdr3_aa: CSVTGGGRSYGYTF
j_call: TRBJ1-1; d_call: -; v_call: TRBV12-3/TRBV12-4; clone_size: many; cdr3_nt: TGTGCCAGCAGCTTAGCGGGAGCGAACACTGAAGCTTTCTTT; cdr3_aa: CASSLAGANTEAFF
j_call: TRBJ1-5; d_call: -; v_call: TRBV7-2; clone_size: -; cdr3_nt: TGTGCCAGCAGCCTACGGCCCCTCGGGGCACCCCAGCATTTT; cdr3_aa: CASSLRPLGAPQHF
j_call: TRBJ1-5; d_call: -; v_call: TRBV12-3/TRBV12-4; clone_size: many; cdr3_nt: TGTGCCAGCAGTTTAGAGACACCTAGCAATCAGCCCCAGCATTTT; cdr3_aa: CASSLETPSNQPQHF
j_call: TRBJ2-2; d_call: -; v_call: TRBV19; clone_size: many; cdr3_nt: TGTGCCAGTAGTATAGTATTGGGGAGACTTAACACCGGGGAGCTGTTTTTT; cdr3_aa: CASSIVLGRLNTGELFF
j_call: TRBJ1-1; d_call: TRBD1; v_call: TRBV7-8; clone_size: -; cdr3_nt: TGTGCCAGCAGCTTAGAGACAGGGGTCATGAACACTGAAGCTTTCTTT; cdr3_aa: CASSLETGVMNTEAFF
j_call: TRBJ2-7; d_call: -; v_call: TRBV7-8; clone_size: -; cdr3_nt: TGTGCCAGCAGCCGTGGGGCGGGTTCCGCCAGCTCCTACGAGCAGTACTTC; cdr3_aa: CASSRGAGSASSYEQYF
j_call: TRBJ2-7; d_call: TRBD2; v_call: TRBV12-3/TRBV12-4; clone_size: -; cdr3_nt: TGTGCCAGCAGTTTAGCGGGAGGGATGTACGAGCAGTACTTC; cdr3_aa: CASSLAGGMYEQYF
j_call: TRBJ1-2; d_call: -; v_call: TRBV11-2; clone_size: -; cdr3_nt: TGTGCCAGCGGGGGGGGAGGGACGTCCTATGGCTACACCTTC; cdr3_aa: CASGGGGTSYGYTF
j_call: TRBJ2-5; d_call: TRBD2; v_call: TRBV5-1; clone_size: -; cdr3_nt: TGCGCCAGCAGCTTGGCTAGCGGACCCCAAGAGACCCAGTACTTC; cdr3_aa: CASSLASGPQETQYF
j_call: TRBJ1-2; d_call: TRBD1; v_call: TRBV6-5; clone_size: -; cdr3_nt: TGTGCCAGCAGTTACCGGGACAGGGGGCAGGATGGCTACACCTTC; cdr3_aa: CASSYRDRGQDGYTF
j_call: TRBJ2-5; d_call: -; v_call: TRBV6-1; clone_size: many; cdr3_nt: TGTGCCAGCAGTGAAGTTATGGGGTACCAGGAGACCCAGTACTTC; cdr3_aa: CASSEVMGYQETQYF
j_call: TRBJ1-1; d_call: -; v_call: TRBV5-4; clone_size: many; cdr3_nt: TGTGCCAGCAGCGGTAGCAGGAACACTGAAGCTTTCTTT; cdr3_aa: CASSGSRNTEAFF
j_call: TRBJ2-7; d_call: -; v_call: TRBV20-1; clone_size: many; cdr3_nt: TGCAGTGCTAGACACGGGGGCTCCTACGAGCAGTACTTC; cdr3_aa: CSARHGGSYEQYF
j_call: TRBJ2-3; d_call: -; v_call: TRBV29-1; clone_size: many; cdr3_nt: TGCAGCGCTGGGCCCGGGGTCAGCACAGATACGCAGTATTTT; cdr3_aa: CSAGPGVSTDTQYF
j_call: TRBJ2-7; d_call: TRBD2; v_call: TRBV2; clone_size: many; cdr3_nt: TGTGCCAGCAGTGGCGGGAGAGGGTCCTACGAGCGGTACTTC; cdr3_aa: CASSGGRGSYERYF
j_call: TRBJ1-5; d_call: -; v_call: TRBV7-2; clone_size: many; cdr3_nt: TGTGCCAGCAGCTTATGGGGACTGGTTCGGACCCAGCATTTT; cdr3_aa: CASSLWGLVRTQHF
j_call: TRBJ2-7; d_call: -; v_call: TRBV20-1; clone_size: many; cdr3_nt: TGCAGTGCTAGAGAGACCGACGAGCAGTACTTC; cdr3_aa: CSARETDEQYF
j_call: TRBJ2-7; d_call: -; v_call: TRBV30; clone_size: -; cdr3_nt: TGTGCCTGGAGCCCCCCGCTAGGGCTCCGGGAGCAGTACTTC; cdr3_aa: CAWSPPLGLREQYF
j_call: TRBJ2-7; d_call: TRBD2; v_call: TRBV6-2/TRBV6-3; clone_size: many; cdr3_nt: TGTGCCAGCGGTACCCGACTAGCACCTGGAGACTACGAGCAGTACTTC; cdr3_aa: CASGTRLAPGDYEQYF
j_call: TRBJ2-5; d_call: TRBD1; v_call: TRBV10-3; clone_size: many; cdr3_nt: TGTGCCACCAGGACAGGTCGGGGAGAGACCCAGTACTTC; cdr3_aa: CATRTGRGETQYF
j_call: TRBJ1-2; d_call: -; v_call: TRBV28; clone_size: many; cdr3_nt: TGTGCCAGCAGCATGCGAGGGGTCTTCTATGGCTACACCTTC; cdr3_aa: CASSMRGVFYGYTF
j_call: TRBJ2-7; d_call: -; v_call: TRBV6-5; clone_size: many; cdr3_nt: TGTGCCAGCAGTTACTCGAGATCCGAGCAGTACTTC; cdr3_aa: CASSYSRSEQYF
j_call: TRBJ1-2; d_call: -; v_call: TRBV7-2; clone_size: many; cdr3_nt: TGTGCCAGCAGCCTAGAAGGTACAGGGACCTATGGCTACACCTTC; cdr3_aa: CASSLEGTGTYGYTF
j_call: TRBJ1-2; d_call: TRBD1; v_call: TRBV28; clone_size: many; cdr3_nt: TGTGCCAGCAGTTTATACAGGGACAGTAACTATGGCTACACCTTC; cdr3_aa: CASSLYRDSNYGYTF
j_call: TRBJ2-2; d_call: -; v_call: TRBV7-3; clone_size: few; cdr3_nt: TGTGCCAGCAGCTTATGGCCGGGTGGTGCCGGGGAGCTGTTTTTT; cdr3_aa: CASSLWPGGAGELFF
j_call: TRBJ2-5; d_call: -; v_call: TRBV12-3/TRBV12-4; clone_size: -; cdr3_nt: TGTGCCAGCAGTTTTAAGTGGGACTCGGAGACCCAGTACTTC; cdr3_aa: CASSFKWDSETQYF
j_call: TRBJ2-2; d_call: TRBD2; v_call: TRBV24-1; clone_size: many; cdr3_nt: TGTGCCACCCAGAAGCCCGGAACTGGGACTAGCCACACCGGGGAGCTGTTTTTT; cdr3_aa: CATQKPGTGTSHTGELFF
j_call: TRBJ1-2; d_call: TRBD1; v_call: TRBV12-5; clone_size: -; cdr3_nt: TGTGCTAGTGGTTTGACAGGGGGCTATGGCTACACCTTC; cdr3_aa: CASGLTGGYGYTF
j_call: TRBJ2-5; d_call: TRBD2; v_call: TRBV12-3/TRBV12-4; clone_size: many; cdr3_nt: TGTGCCAGCAGTACAGCGGGAGTCGGGTGGGAGACCCAGTACTTC; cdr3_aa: CASSTAGVGWETQYF
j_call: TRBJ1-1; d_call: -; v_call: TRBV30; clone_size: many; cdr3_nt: TGTGCCTGGAGGACCCCGAACACTGAAGCTTTCTTT; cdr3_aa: CAWRTPNTEAFF
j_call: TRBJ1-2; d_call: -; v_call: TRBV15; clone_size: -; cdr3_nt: TGTGCCACCAGCAGAGTCCGGGGGCCCGATGGCTACACCTTC; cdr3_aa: CATSRVRGPDGYTF
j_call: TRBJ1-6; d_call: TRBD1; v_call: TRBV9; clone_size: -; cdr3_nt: TGTGCCAGCAGCTTAGAACAGGGGGATTCACCCCTCCACTTT; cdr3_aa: CASSLEQGDSPLHF
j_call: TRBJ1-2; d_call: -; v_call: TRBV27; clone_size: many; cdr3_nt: TGTGCCAGCAGCCCACAGTGGCCTGGTGGCTACACCTTC; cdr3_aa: CASSPQWPGGYTF
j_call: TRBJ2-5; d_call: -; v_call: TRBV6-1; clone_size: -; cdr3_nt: TGTGCCAGCAGTGTTCTTGACACGGCTGGGTACTTC; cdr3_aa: CASSVLDTAGYF
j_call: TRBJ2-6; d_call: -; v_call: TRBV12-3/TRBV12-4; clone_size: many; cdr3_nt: TGTGCCAGCAGTTCGCCGCGCAACTCTGGGGCCAACGTCCTGACTTTC; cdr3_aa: CASSSPRNSGANVLTF